The table lists the clone carrying this TCR delta chain with many counts. A far larger clone is a single base away, which makes a read error likely. The record originates from a study of gamma delta lymphoproliferative disorders and STAT genes. Study in general: Delta-chain libraries followed the EuroClonality-NGS standard operating procedure.

This CDR3 has 21 residues. The V and J ends lost 8 bases and 2 bases, in that order; junction bases with no gene match: 26. Germline CDR1 reads TSWWSYY; CDR2 reads QGS. Sequencing used genomic DNA taken from PBMCs of patients and controls. TCRdb used CATT to re-call clones from the multiplex PCR reads. The repertoire holds about 880 delta-chain clones, under 2% seen once, with around 67% in the top ten. This chain connects TRDV1 to TRDJ1, with 10 bases matching TRDD3. The sequence derives from a human donor in good health. Input material: blood. Here the CDR3 reads CALRNTQGAGGYKTWTDKLIF. In nucleotides, the CDR3 is TGTGCTCTTAGGAACACACAGGGGGCTGGGGGATATAAAACGTGGACCGATAAACTCATCTTT.